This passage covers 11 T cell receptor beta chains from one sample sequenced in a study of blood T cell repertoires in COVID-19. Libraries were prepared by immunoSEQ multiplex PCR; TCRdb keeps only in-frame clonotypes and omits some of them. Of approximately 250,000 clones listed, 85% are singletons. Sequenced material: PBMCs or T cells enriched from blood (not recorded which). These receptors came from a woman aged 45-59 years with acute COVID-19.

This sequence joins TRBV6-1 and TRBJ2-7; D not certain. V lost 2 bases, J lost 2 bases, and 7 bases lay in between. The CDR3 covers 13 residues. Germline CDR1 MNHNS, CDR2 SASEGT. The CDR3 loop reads CASSEFPAYEQYF. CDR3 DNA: TGTGCCAGCAGTGAATTTCCAGCCTACGAGCAGTACTTC.

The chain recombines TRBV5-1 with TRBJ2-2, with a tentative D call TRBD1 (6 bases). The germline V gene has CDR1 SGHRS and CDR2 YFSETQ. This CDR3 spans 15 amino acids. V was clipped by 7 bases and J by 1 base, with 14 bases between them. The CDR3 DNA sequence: TGCGCCAGCGGCCCGGACAGCCAGAACACCGGGGAGCTGTTTTTT. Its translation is CASGPDSQNTGELFF.

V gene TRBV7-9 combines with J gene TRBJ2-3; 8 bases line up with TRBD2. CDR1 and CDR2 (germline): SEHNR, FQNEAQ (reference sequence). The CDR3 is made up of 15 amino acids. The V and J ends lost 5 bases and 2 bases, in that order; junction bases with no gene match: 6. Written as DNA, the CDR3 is TGTGCCAGCAGCCGCGTGCGGGGGGTCACAGATACGCAGTATTTT. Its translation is CASSRVRGVTDTQYF.

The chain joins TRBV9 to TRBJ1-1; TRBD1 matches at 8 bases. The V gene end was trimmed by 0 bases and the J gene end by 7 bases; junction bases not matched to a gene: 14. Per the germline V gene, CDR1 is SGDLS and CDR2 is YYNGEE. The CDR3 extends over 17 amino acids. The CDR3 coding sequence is TGTGCCAGCAGCGTAGCTCCAGCAGGAGGCGGACAGGGTGAAGCTTTCTTT. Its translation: CASSVAPAGGGQGEAFF.

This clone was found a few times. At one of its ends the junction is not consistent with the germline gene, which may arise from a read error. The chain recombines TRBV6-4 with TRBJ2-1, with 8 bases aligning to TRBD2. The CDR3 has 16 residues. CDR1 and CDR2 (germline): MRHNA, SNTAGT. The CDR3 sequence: CASSHSRRGGSNEQFF. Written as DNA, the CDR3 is TGTGCCAGCAGTCACTCTAGACGGGGGGGAAGCAATGAGCAGTTCTTC.

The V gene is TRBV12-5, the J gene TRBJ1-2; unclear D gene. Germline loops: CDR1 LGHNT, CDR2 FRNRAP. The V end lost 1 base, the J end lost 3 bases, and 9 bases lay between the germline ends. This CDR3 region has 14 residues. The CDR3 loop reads CASGLGGVHYGYTF. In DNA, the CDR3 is TGTGCTAGTGGTTTGGGGGGAGTACACTATGGCTACACCTTC.

The CDR3 is CASSFLPPTGGSNSPLHF. DNA of the CDR3: TGTGCCAGCAGTTTCCTTCCCCCGACAGGGGGCTCTAATTCACCCCTCCACTTT. V and J are TRBV27 and TRBJ1-6; 10 bases line up with TRBD1. V shed 3 bases, J shed 6 bases, and the junction held 11 bases outside the gene matches. CDR1 is MNHEY, CDR2 SMNVEV, per germline (reference sequence). The CDR3 runs to 18 residues.

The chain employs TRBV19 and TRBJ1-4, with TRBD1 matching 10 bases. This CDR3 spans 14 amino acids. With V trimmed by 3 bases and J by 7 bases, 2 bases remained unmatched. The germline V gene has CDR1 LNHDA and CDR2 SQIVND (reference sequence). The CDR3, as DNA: TGTGCCAGTAGTATTGGACAGGGGGTTGAAAAACTGTTTTTT. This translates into CASSIGQGVEKLFF.

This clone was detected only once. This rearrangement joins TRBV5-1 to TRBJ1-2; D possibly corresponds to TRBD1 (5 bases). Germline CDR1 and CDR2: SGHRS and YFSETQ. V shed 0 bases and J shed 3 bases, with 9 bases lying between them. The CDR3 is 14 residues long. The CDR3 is CASSLALGDYGYTF. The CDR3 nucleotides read TGCGCCAGCAGCTTGGCATTAGGGGACTATGGCTACACCTTC.

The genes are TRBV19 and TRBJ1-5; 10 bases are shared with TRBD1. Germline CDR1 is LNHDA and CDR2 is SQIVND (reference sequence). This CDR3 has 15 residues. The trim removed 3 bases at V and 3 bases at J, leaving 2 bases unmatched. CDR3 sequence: CASSMGQGYNQPQHF. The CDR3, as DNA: TGTGCCAGTAGTATGGGACAGGGGTACAATCAGCCCCAGCATTTT.

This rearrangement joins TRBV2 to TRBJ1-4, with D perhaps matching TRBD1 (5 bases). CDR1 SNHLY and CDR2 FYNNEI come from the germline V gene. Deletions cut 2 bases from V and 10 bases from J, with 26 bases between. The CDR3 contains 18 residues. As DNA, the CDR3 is TGTGCCAGCAGTGAAATAAGAGCTCGGCAGGGAGGTGGTGGAAAACTGTTTTTT. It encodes CASSEIRARQGGGGKLFF.